Listed here is a single T cell receptor beta chain. Its antigen target is currently unknown. Possible read error: a much larger clone is one base away. These data originate in a study of T cells generated in artificial thymic organoids (TCRdb year 2017). The study in broad terms: The study compared the TCR alpha and beta CDR3 repertoires of CD8 single positive T cells derived from in vitro artificial thymic organoids against those of naive CD8 T cells from thymus and peripheral blood. The displayed repertoire sequencing data were described as being representative of three independent experiments. The full study reports these points: Organoid-derived CD8 single positive T cells showed physiological TCR clonotype diversity comparable to thymic and blood naive CD8 T cells. No skewed Valpha or Vbeta usage was observed in organoid-derived T cells, a finding that argues against dominance of unconventional lineages or clonal expansions.

TCRalpha and TCRbeta libraries were amplified separately by semi-nested PCR with Advantage 2 and reverse primers in the TRAC or TRBC constant regions. First-strand cDNA synthesis used between 3.5 and 500 ng of total RNA. TCR cDNA libraries were made by 5'-RACE with the SMARTer PCR cDNA Synthesis kit, using a poly-dT primer for first-strand synthesis. Sample-specific 5-nucleotide barcodes were carried by the semi-nested constant-region reverse primers, and the resulting products were cleaned using the Zymo DNA Clean and Concentrator-5 kit. Pools of up to ten barcoded samples were ligated to Illumina adaptors and sequenced on an Illumina MiSeq as 2 x 150 bp paired-end reads. Under the source paper's analysis protocol: After demultiplexing, reads were aligned with BLAT to a custom library containing all human TRAV, TRAJ, TRBV, TRBD and TRBJ combinations from IMGT. The best BLAT hits were picked using pslCDnaFilter (-maxAligns=1, -ignoreIntrons), and custom Perl scripts were used to calculate clonotype frequencies. TCRdb reprocessed the public reads (quality trimming at Q25 with fastp, clone calling with MiXCR) and kept in-frame beta chains. Every distinct CDR3 protein forms one entry, paired with its most common genes and DNA. The V and J calls reflect TCRdb's pipeline rather than the authors' work. For this sample there are over 6,000 distinct CDR3 sequences; under 30% appear just once. Approximately 3% of the sample lies in the top ten.

For CDR1 and CDR2, the germline V gene lists LGHNA and YSLEER. There are 15 amino acids in the CDR3, from cysteine to phenylalanine inclusive. Only the CDR3 part of the read is kept: 45 bases, read in frame from the first base. Artificial thymic organoids were generated by aggregating human HSPCs with MS5 murine stromal cells transduced with human DLL1, and the organoids were cultured at an air-liquid interface. The cells used to seed the organoids were FACS-purified CD34+CD3- hematopoietic stem and progenitor cells from which residual T cells had been depleted. Organoids were cultured in serum-free RB27 medium: RPMI 1640 supplemented with B27, FLT3L, IL-7 and ascorbic acid. Prior to RNA extraction, CD3+TCRalphabeta+CD8 single positive T cells from organoids and thymus were isolated by FACS sorting. Total RNA was purified from 40,000 to 200,000 sorted cells per sample with the RNeasy Micro kit, and quality checked on an Agilent RNA 6000 Nano chip.

The sample comprised naive CD8+ T cells grown in artificial thymic organoids from cord blood stem and progenitor cells. This specimen's cell subset or site label, interpreted: CD3+TCRalphabeta+CD8SP T cells; for blood, CD45RO-CCR7+ naive CD8+ T cells. This receptor was obtained from a human donor who gave cord blood stem cells for thymic organoid culture, a cardiac surgery patient who gave postnatal thymus, or a blood donor (not recorded which). The chain is encoded by TRBV4-3 joined to TRBJ1-1; TRBD1 is a weak D gene call, 5 bases matching. CDR3 sequence: CASSLRTHMNTETFF. The sequence in DNA is TGCGCCAGCAGCCTCCGGACACACATGAACACTGAAACTTTCTTT.